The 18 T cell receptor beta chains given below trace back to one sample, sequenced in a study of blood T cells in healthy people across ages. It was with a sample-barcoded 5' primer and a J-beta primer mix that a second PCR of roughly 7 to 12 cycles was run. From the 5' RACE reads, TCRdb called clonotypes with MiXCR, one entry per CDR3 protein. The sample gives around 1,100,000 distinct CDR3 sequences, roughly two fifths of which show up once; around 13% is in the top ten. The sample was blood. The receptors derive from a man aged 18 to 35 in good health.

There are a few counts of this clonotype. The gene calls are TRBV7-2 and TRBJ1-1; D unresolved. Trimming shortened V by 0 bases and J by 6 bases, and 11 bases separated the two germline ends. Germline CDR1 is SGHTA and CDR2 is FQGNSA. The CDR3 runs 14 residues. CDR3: CASSLARITSEAFF. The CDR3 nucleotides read TGTGCCAGCAGCTTAGCCCGCATAACCTCTGAAGCTTTCTTT.

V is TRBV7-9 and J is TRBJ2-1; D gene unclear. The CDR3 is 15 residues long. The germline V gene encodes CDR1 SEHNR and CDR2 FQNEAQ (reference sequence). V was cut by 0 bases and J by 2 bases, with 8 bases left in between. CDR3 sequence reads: CASSLAGKTYNEQFF. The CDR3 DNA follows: TGTGCCAGCAGCTTAGCGGGTAAGACCTACAATGAGCAGTTCTTC.

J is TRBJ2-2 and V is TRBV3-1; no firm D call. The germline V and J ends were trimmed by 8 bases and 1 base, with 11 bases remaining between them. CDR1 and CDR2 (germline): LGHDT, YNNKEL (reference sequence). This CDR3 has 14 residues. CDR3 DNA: TGTGCCAGCCGCGTGAGAGGGAACACCGGGGAGCTGTTTTTT. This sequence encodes CASRVRGNTGELFF.

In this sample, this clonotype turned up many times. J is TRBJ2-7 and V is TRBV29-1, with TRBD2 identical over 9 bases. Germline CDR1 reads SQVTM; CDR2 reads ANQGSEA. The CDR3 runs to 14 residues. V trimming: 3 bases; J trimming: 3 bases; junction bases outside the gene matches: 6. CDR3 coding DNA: TGCAGCGTTGAGGCTAGCGGGATGAGCTACGAGCAGTACTTC. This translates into CSVEASGMSYEQYF.

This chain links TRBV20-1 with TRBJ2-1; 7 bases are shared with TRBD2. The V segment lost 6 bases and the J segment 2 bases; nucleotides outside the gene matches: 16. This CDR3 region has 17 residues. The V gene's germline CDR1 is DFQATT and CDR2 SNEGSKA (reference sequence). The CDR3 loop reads CSAINGGGVSTYNEQFF. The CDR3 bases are TGCAGTGCGATCAACGGCGGGGGTGTAAGTACCTACAATGAGCAGTTCTTC.

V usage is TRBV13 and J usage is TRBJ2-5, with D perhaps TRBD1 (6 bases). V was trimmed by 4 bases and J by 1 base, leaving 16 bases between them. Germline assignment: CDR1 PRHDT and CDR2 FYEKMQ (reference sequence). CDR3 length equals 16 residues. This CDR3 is CASSSGEGDAQETQYF. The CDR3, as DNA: TGTGCCAGCAGCTCTGGTGAGGGGGACGCCCAAGAGACCCAGTACTTC.

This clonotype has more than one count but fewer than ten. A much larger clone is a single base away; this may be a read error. CDR3 in DNA: TGTGCCAGCAGTTTAATGGGACAGGGCTATGGCCACACCTTC. Translated: CASSLMGQGYGHTF. The chain uses TRBV12-3 or TRBV12-4 and TRBJ1-2; 9 bases align to TRBD1. This CDR3 is built from 14 residues.

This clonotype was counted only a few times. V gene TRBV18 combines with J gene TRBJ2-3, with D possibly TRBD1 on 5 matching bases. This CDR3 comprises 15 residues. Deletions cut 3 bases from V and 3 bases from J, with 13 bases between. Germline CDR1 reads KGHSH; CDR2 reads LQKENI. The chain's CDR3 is CASSPQGLVTDTQYF. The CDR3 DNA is TGTGCCAGCTCACCGCAGGGCCTTGTAACAGATACGCAGTATTTT.

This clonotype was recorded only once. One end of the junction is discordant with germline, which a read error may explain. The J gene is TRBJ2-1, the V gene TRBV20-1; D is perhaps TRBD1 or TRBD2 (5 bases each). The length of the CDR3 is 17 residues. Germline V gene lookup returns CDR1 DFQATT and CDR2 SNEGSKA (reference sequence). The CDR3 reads CSAGGRVLGVRYNGQFF. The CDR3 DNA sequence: TGCAGTGCTGGCGGGCGGGTTTTGGGGGTTCGCTACAATGGGCAGTTCTTC.

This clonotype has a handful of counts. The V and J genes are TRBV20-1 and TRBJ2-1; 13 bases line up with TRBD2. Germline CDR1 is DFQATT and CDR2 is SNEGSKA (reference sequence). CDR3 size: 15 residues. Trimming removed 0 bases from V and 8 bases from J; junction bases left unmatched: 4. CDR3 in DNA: TGCAGTGCTAGAGAGACACTAGCGGGGGGGTATGAGCAGTTCTTC. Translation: CSARETLAGGYEQFF.

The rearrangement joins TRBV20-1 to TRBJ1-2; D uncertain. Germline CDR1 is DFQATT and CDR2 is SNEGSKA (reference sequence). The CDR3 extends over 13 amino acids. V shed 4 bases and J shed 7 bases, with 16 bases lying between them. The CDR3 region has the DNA TGCAGTGCTACTCTGGGAGCCGGTAGTGGCTACACCTTC. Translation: CSATLGAGSGYTF.

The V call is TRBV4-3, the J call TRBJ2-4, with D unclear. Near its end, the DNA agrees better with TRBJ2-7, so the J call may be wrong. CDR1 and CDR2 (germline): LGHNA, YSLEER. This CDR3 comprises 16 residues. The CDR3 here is CASSQDADGQAYEQYF. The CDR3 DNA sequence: TGCGCCAGCAGCCAAGATGCGGACGGGCAGGCGTACGAGCAGTACTTC.

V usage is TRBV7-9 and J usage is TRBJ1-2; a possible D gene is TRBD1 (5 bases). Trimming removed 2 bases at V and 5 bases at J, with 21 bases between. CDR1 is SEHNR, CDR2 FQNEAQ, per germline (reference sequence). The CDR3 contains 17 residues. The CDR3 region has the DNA TGTGCCAGCAGCTTAATGGGGCTAGGCCCGGCTGAATATGGCTACACCTTC. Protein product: CASSLMGLGPAEYGYTF.

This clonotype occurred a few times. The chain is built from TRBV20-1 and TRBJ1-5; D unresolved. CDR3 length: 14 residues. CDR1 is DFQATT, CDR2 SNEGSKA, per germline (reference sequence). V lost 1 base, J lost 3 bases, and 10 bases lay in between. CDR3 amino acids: CSARVSALNQPQHF. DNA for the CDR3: TGCAGTGCTAGAGTTTCGGCCCTCAATCAGCCCCAGCATTTT.

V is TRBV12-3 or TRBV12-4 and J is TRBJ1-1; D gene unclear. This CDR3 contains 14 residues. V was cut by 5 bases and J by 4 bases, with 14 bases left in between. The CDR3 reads CASSAIPGSTEAFF. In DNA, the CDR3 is TGTGCCAGCAGTGCGATTCCAGGAAGCACTGAAGCTTTCTTT.

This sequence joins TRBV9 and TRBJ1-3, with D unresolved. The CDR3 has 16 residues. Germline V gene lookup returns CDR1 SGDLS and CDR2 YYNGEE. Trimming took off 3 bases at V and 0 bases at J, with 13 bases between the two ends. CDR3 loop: CASSEAGRISGNTIYF. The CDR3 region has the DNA TGTGCCAGCAGCGAGGCGGGCCGCATCTCTGGAAACACCATATATTTT.

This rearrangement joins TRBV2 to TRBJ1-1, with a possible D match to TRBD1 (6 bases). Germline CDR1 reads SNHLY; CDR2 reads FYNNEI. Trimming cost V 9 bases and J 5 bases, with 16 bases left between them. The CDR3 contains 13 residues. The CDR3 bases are TGTGCCAGTAAACAGGGTTATTCGACTGAAGCTTTCTTT. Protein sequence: CASKQGYSTEAFF.

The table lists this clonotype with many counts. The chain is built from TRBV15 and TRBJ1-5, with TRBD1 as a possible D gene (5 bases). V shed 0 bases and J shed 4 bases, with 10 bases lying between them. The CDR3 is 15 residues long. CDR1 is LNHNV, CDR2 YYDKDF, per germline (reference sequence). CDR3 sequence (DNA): TGTGCCACCAGCAGAGACCCTGGGGGGAATCAGCCCCAGCATTTT. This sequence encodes CATSRDPGGNQPQHF. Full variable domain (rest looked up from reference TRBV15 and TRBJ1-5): DAMVIQNPRYQVTQFGKPVTLSCSQTLNHNVMYWYQQKSSQAPKLLFHYYDKDFNNEADTPDNFQSRRPNTSFCFLDIRSPGLGDTAMYLCATSRDPGGNQPQHFGDGTRLSIL.